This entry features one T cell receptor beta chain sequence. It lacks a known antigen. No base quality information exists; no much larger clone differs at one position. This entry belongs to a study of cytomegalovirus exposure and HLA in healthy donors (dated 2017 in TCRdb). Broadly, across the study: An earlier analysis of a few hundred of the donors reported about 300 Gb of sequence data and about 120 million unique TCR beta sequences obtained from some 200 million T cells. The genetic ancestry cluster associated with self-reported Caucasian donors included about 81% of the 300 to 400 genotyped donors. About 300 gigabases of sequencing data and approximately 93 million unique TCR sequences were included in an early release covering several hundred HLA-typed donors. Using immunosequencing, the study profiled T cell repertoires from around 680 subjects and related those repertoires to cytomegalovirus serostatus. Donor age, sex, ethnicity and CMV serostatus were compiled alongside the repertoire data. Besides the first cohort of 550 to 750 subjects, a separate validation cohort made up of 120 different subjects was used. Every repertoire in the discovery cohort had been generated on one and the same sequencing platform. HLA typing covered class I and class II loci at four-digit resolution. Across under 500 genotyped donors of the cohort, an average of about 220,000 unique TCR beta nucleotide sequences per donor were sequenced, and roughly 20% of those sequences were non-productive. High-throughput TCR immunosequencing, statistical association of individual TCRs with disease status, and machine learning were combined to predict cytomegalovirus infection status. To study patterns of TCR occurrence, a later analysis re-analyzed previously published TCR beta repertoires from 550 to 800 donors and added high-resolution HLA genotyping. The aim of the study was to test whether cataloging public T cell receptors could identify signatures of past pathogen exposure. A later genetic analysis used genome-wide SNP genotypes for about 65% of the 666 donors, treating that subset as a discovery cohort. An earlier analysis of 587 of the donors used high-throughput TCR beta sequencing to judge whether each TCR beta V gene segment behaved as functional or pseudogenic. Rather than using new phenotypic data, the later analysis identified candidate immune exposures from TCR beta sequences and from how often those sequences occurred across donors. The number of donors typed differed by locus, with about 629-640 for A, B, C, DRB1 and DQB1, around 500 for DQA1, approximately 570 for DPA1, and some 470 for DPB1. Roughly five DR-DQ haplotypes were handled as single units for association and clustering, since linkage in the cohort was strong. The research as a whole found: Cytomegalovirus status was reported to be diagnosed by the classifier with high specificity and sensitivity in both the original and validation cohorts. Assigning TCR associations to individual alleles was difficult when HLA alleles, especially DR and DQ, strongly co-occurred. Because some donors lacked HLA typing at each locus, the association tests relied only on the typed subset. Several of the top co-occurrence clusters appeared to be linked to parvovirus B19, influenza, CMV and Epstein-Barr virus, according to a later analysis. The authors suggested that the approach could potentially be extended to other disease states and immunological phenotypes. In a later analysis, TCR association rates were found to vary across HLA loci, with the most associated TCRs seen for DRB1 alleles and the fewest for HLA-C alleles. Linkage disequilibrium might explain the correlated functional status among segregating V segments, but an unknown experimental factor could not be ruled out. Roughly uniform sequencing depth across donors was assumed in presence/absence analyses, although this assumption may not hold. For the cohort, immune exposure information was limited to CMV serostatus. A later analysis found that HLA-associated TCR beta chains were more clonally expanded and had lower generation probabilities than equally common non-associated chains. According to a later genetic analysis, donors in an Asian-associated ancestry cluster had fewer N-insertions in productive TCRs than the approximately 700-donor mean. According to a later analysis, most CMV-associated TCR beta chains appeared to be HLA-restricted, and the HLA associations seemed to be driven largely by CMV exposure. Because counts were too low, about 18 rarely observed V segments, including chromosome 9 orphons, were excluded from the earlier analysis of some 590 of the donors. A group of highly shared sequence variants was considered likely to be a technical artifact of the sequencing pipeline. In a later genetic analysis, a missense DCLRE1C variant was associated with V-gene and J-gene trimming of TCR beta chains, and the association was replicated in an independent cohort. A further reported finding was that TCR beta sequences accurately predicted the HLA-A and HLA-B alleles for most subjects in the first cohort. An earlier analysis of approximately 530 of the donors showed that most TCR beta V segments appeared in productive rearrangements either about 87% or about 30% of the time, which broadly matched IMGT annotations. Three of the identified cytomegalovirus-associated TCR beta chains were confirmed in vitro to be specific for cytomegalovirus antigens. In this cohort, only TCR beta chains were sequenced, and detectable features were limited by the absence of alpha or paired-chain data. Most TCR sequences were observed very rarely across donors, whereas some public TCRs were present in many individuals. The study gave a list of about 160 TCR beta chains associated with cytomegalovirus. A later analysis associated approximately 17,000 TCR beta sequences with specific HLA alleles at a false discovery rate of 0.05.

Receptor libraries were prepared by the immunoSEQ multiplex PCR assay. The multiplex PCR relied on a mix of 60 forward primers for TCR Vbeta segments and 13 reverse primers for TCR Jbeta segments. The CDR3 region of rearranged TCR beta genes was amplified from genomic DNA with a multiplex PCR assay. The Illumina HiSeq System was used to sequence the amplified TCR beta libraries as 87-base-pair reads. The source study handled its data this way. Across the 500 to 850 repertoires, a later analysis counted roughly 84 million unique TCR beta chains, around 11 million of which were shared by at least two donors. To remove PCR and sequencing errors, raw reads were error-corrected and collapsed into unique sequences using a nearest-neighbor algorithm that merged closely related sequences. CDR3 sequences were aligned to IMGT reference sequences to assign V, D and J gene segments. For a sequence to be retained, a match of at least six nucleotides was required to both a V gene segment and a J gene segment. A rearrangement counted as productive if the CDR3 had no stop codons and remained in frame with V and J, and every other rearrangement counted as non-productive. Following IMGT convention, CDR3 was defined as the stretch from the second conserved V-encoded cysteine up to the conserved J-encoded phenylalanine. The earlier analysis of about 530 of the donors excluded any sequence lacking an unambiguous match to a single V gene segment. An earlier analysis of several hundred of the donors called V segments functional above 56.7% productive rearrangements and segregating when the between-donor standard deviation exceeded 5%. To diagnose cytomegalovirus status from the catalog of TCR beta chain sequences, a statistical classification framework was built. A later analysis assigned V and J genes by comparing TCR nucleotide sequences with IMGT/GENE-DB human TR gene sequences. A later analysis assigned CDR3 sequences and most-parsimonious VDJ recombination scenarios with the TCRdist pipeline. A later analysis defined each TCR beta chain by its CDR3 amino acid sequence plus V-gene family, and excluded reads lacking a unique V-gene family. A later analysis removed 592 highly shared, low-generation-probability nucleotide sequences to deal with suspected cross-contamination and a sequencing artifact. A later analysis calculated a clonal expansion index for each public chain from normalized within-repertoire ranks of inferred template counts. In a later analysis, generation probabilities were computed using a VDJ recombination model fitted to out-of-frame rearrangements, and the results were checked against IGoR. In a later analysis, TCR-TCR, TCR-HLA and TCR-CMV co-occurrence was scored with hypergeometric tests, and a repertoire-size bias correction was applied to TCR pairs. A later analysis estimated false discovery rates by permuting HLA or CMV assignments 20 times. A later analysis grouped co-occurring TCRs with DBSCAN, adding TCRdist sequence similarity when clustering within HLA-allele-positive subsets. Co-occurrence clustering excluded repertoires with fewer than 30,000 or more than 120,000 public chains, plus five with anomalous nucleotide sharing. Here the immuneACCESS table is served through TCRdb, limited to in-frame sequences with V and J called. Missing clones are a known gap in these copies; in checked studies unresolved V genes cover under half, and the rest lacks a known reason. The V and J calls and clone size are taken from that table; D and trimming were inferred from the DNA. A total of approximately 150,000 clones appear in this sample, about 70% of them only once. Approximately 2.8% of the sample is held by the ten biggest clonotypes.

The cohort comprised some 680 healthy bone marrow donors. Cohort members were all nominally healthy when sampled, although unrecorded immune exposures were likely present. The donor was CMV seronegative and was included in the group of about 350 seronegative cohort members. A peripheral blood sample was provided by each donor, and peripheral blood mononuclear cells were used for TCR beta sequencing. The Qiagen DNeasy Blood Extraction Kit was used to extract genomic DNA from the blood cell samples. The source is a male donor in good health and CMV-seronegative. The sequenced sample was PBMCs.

The CDR3: CASSLEAASGSVGQYF. Here is the DNA: TGTGCCAGCAGCTTAGAGGCGGCTAGCGGGTCGGTGGGGCAGTACTTC. The chain employs TRBV5-5 and TRBJ2-7; 8 junctional bases match TRBD2. V and J are trimmed by 2 bases and 9 bases, and the gene matches miss 16 bases of the junction. The germline V gene (reference sequence) yields SGHKS for CDR1 and YYEKEE for CDR2. From cysteine to phenylalanine, the CDR3 is 16 amino acids long. Left in the record is the CDR3 DNA by itself, 48 bases read in frame from the first base.